This T cell receptor (beta chain) was identified during a study of cytomegalovirus exposure and HLA in healthy donors. Regarding the study as a whole: In a later analysis, TCR beta V- and J-gene trimming was associated with a missense DCLRE1C variant.

Notes on this clone: Its antigen is not known.

J gave up 0 bases and V 3 bases, and 5 bases lay outside the gene matches. The germline CDR1 and CDR2 sequences are SGHAT and FQDESV (reference sequence). CDR3 length: 15 residues. PCR primers comprised 60 Vbeta and 13 Jbeta primers. Only in-frame clones appear in the TCRdb table, and some are missing; sequencing was by immunoSEQ multiplex PCR. The table lists approximately 80,000 clones. This chain joins TRBV11-1 and TRBJ2-7; 7 bases match TRBD2. Sequencing was done on a sample of PBMCs. The source of this sequence is a man aged 18 to 35 in good health and CMV-seropositive. The CDR3 bases are TGTGCCAGCAGCTTGGGTAGCGGGTTCTCCTACGAGCAGTACTTC. Translating gives CASSLGSGFSYEQYF.